This T cell receptor beta chain was identified during a study of CD8 T cells in ankylosing spondylitis. Quantitative 5'-RACE was performed with molecular barcodes, and it yielded the TCR beta libraries. One entry per CDR3 protein results from TCRdb running MiXCR on the 5' RACE reads. The sample has nearly 250,000 distinct CDR3 sequences, roughly 32% seen once. The length of the CDR3 is 14 residues. V gave up 5 bases and J gave up 2 bases, with 12 bases separating them. Germline-derived CDR1 and CDR2 are LNHDA and SQIVND (reference sequence). The genes are TRBV19 and TRBJ2-5, with TRBD1 as a possible D gene (6 bases). This receptor was taken from a male donor with ankylosing spondylitis or in good health (not recorded which). Material: blood, either unsorted or a sorted T cell fraction (not recorded which). The CDR3 region is CASSLWTDQETQYF. The CDR3 nucleotides are TGTGCCAGTAGTTTATGGACAGATCAAGAGACCCAGTACTTC.